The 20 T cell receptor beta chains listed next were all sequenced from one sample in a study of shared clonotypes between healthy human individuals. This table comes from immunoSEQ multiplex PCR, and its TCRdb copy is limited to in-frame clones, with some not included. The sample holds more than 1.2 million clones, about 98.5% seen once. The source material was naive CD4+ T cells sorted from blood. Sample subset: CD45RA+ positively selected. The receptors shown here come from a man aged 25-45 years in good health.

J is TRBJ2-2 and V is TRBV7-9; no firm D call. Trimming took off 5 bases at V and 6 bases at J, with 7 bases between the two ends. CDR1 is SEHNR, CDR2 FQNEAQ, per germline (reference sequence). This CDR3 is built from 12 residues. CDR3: CASSERSGELFF. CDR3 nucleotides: TGTGCCAGCAGCGAAAGGTCCGGGGAGCTGTTTTTT.

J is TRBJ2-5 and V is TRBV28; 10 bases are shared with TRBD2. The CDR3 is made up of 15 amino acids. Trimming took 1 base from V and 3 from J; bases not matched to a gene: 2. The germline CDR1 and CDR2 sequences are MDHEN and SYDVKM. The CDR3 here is CASSLSSGGKETQYF. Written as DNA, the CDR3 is TGTGCCAGCAGTTTATCTAGCGGGGGAAAAGAGACCCAGTACTTC.

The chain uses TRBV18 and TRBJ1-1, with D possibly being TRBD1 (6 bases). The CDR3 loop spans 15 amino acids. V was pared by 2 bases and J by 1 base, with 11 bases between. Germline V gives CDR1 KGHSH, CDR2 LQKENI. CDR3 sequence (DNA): TGTGCCAGCTCACCAGGGCTACAGGGGAACACTGAAGCTTTCTTT. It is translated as CASSPGLQGNTEAFF.

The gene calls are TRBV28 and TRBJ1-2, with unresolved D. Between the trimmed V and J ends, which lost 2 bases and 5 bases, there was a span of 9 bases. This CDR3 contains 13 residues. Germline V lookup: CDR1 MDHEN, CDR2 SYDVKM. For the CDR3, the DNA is TGTGCCAGCAGTTTACTGGCGGGTTATGGCTACACCTTC. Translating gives CASSLLAGYGYTF.

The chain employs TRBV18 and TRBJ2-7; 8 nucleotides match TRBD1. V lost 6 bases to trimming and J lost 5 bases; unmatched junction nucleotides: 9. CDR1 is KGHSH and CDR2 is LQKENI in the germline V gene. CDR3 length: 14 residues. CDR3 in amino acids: CASSSKQGGNEQYF. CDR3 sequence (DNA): TGTGCCAGCTCTTCAAAACAGGGGGGCAACGAGCAGTACTTC.

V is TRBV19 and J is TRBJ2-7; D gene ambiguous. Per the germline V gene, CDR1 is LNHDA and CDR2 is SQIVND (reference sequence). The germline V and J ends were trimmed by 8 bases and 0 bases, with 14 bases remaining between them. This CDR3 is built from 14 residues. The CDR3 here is CASPMGPTSYEQYF. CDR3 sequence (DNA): TGTGCCAGTCCCATGGGCCCAACCTCCTACGAGCAGTACTTC.

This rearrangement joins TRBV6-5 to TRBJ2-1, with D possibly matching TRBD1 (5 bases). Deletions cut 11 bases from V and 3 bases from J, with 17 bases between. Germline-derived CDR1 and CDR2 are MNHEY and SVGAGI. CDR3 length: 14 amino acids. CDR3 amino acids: CASKEQVFYNEQFF. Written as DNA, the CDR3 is TGTGCCTCCAAGGAACAGGTCTTCTACAATGAGCAGTTCTTC.

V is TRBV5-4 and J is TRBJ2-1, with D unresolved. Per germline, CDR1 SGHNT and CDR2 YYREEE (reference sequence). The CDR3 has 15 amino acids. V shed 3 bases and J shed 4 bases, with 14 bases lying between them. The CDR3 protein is CASSWRTSIYNEQFF. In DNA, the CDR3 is TGTGCCAGCAGCTGGCGGACGTCGATTTACAATGAGCAGTTCTTC.

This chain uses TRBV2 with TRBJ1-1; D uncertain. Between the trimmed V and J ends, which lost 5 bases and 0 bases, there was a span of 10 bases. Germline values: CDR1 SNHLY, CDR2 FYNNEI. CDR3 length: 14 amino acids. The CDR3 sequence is CASSKDGMNTEAFF. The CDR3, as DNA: TGTGCCAGCAGTAAGGACGGGATGAACACTGAAGCTTTCTTT.

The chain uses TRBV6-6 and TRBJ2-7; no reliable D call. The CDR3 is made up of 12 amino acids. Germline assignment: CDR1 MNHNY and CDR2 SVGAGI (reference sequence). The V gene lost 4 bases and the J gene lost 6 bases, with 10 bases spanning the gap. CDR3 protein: CASSSRVGEQYF. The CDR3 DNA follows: TGTGCCAGCAGTTCAAGGGTGGGCGAGCAGTACTTC.

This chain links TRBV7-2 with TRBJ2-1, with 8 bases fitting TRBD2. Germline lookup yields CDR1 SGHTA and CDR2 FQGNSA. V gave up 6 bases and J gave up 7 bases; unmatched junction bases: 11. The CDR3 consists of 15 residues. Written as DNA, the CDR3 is TGTGCCAGCAGATTGGGACTAGTGGAAGGTAATGAGCAGTTCTTC. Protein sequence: CASRLGLVEGNEQFF.

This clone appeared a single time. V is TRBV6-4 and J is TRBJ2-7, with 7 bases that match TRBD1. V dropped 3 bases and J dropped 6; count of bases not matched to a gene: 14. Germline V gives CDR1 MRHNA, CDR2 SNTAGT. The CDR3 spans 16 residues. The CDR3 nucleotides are TGTGCCAGCAGTGAGCCCCAGGGGGATTCCCGGGGCGAGCAGTACTTC. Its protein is CASSEPQGDSRGEQYF.

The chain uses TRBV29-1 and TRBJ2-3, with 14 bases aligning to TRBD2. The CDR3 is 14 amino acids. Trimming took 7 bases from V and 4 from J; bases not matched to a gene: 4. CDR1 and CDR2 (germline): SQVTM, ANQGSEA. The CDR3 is CSARLAGGPDTQYF. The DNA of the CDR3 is TGCAGCGCTAGACTAGCGGGAGGGCCAGATACGCAGTATTTT.

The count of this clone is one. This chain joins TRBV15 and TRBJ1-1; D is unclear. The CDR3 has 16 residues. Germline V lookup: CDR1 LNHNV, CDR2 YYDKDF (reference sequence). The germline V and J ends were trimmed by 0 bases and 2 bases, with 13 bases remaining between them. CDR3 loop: CATSREVRVGNTEAFF. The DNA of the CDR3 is TGTGCCACCAGCAGAGAGGTGCGGGTTGGCAACACTGAAGCTTTCTTT.

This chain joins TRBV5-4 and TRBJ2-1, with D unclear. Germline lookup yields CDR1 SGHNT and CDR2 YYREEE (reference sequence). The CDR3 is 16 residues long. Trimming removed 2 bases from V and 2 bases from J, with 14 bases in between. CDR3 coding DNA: TGTGCCAGCAGCTTTGATCCGCGAACTACCTACAATGAGCAGTTCTTC. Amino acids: CASSFDPRTTYNEQFF.

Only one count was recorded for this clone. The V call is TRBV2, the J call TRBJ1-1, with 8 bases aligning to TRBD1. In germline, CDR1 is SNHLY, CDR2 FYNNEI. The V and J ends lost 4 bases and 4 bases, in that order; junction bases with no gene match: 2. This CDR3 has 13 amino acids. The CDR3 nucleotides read TGTGCCAGCAGTGGACAGGGGAGCACTGAAGCTTTCTTT. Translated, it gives CASSGQGSTEAFF. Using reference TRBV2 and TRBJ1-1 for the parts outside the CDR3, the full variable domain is EPEVTQTPSHQVTQMGQEVILRCVPISNHLYFYWYRQILGQKVEFLVSFYNNEISEKSEIFDDQFSVERPDGSNFTLKIRSTKLEDSAMYFCASSGQGSTEAFFGQGTRLTVV.

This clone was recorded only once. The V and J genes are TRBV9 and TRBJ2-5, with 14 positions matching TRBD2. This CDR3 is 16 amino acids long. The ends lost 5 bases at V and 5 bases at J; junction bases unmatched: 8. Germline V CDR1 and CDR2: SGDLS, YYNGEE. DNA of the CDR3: TGTGCCAGCAGTGGGACTAGCGGGAGTAGCGGCGAGACCCAGTACTTC. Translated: CASSGTSGSSGETQYF. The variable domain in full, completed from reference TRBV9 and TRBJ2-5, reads DSGVTQTPKHLITATGQRVTLRCSPRSGDLSVYWYQQSLDQGLQFLIQYYNGEERAKGNILERFSAQQFPDLHSELNLSSLELGDSALYFCASSGTSGSSGETQYFGPGTRLLVL.

The CDR3 protein is CASSLTGNEQFF. Written as DNA, the CDR3 is TGCGCCAGCAGCCTCACAGGCAATGAGCAGTTCTTC. The rearrangement links TRBV4-1 to TRBJ2-1, with D perhaps matching TRBD1 (5 bases). The CDR3 length is 12 residues. Trimming removed 4 bases at V and 6 bases at J, with 7 bases between. CDR1 and CDR2 from the germline V gene are MGHRA and YSYEKL.

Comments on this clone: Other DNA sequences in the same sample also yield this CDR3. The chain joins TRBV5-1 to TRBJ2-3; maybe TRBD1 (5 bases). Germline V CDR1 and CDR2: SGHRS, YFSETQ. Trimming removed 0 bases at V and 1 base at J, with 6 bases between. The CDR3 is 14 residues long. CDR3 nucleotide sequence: TGCGCCAGCAGCTTGGCCAGGGGCACAGATACGCAGTATTTT. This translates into CASSLARGTDTQYF.

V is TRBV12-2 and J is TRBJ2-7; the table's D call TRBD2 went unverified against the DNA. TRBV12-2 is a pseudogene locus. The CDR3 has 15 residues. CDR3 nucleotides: TGTGCAAGTCGCTTAAGCTTGGAGGGGCCCTACGAGCAGTACTTC. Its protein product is CASRLSLEGPYEQYF.